This T cell receptor beta chain stems from a study of CD8 T cells in ankylosing spondylitis. J lost 0 bases, V lost 0 bases, and 3 bases had no gene match. Germline CDR1 and CDR2: LNHNV and YYDKDF (reference sequence). The CDR3 has 16 amino acids. This clonotype came up many times. TCRdb independently ran MiXCR on the 5' RACE reads; one entry per CDR3 protein. Of hundreds of thousands of distinct CDR3 sequences detected, about 11% appear once; the ten largest clones hold under 25%. The TCR was taken from a male donor with ankylosing spondylitis or in good health (not recorded which). The sample comprised blood, either unsorted or a sorted T cell fraction (not recorded which). The chain employs TRBV15 and TRBJ2-5, with TRBD2 identical over 8 bases. In nucleotides, the CDR3 is TGTGCCACCAGCAGAGAACTAGCGGATAACCAAGAGACCCAGTACTTC. As protein: CATSRELADNQETQYF.